The clone carrying this T cell receptor beta chain was seen many times. Its antigen remains unknown. The TCR library protocol was used to attach unique molecular identifiers. These identifiers were attached to individual cDNA molecules. From the 5' RACE reads, TCRdb called clonotypes with MiXCR, one entry per CDR3 protein. The table includes over 60,000 distinct CDR3 sequences, 10% to 12% detected once. This sample is drawn from a study of early T cells in non-severe SARS-CoV-2 infection. Study at large: Sequencing used unsorted whole-blood bulk RNA, so chains lack pairing.

V was cut by 2 bases and J by 10 bases, with 21 bases left in between. The CDR3 extends over 16 amino acids. CDR1 and CDR2 from the germline V gene are ENHRY and SYGVKD. Whole-study results and caveats: Comparison of clonotypes with VDJdb favored anti-spike CD8 responses while missing private and CD4 specificities.

The chain carries TRBV10-3 and TRBJ2-1; D gene unclear. Sample: whole blood, taken at baseline. The receptor was derived from an adult who was a healthcare worker with PCR-confirmed SARS-CoV-2 infection or an uninfected control (not recorded which). CDR3 in amino acids: CAISEPTGPRPLEQFF. The CDR3 DNA reads TGTGCCATCAGTGAGCCTACGGGTCCAAGACCGCTCGAGCAGTTCTTC.